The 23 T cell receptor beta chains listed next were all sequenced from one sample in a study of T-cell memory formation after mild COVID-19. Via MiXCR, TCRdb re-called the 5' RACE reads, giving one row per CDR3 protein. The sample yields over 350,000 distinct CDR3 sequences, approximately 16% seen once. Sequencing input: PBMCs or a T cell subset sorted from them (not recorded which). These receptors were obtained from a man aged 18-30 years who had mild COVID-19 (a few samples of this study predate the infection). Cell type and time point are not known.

For the CDR3, the DNA is TGCAGTGCTGGGACAGGCGCCTACAATGAGCAGTTCTTC. Its protein is CSAGTGAYNEQFF. The J gene is TRBJ2-1, the V gene TRBV20-1; 8 bases are shared with TRBD1. V shed 5 bases, J shed 2 bases, and the junction held 2 bases outside the gene matches. The CDR3 runs to 13 residues. The germline V gene encodes CDR1 DFQATT and CDR2 SNEGSKA (reference sequence).

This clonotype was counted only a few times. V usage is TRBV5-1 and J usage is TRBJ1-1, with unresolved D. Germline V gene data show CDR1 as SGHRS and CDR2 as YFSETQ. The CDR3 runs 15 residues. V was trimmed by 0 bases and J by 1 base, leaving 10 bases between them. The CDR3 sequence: CASSLVTGKNTEAFF. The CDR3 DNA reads TGCGCCAGCAGCTTGGTGACGGGAAAGAACACTGAAGCTTTCTTT.

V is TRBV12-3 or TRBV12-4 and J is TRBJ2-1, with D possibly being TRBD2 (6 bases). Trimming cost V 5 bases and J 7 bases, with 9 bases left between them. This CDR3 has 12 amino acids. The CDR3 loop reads CASSRSGNEQFF. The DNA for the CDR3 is TGTGCCAGCAGTAGAAGCGGGAATGAGCAGTTCTTC.

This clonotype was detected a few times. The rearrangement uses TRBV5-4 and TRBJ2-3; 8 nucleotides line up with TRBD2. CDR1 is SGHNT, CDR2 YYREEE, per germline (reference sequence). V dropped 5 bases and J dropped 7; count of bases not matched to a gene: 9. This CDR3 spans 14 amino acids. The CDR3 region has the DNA TGTGCCAGCAGTCCCTATAGCGGGGTTTATACGCAGTATTTT. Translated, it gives CASSPYSGVYTQYF.

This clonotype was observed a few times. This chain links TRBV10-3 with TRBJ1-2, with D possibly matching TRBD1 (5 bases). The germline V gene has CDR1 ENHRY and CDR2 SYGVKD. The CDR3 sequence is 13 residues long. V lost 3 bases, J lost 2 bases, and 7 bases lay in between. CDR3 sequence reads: CAISDGGNYGYTF. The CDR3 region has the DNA TGTGCCATCAGTGATGGGGGAAACTATGGCTACACCTTC.

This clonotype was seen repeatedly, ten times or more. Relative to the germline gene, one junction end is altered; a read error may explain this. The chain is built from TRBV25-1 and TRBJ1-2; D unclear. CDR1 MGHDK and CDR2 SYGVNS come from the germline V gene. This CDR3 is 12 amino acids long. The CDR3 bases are TGCGCCAGCAGCGAGGACCTTTATGGCTACACCTTC. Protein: CASSEDLYGYTF.

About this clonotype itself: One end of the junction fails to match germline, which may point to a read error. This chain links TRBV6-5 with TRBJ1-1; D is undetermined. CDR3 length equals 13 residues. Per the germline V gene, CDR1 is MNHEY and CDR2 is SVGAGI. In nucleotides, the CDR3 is TGTGCCAGCAGATACTTAAGAGACACTGAAGCTTTCTTT. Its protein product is CASRYLRDTEAFF.

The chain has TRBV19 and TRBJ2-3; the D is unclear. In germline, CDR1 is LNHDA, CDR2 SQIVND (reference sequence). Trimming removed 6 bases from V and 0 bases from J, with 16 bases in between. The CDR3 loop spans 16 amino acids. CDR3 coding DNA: TGTGCCAGTAGACTAATGGAGACTTCTAGCACAGATACGCAGTATTTT. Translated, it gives CASRLMETSSTDTQYF. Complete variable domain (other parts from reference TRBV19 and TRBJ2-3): DGGITQSPKYLFRKEGQNVTLSCEQNLNHDAMYWYRQDPGQGLRLIYYSQIVNDFQKGDIAEGYSVSREKKESFPLTVTSAQKNPTAFYLCASRLMETSSTDTQYFGPGTRLTVL.

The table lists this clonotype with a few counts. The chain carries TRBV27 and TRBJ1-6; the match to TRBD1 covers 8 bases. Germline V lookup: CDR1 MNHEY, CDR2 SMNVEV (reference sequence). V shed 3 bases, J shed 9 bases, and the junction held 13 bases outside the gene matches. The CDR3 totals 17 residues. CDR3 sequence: CASSLRAWGQDPSPLHF. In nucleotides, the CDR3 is TGTGCCAGCAGTTTGCGAGCTTGGGGACAGGACCCTTCACCCCTCCACTTT.

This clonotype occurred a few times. This CDR3 reads CASSQGGLASEAFF. CDR3 sequence (DNA): TGTGCCAGCAGCCAGGGGGGTCTAGCGAGTGAAGCTTTCTTT. The chain has TRBV4-2 and TRBJ1-1, with D possibly TRBD1 on 5 matching bases. The CDR3 totals 14 residues. CDR1 and CDR2 (germline): LGHNA, YNFKEQ. With 3 bases removed from V and 7 bases from J, the gap between germline ends came to 15 bases.

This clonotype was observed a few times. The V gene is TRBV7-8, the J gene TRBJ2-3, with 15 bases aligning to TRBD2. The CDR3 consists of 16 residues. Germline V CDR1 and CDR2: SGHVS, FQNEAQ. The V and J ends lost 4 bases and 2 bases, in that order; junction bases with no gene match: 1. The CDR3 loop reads CASSWTSGGDTDTQYF. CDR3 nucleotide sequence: TGTGCCAGCAGCTGGACTAGCGGGGGGGACACAGATACGCAGTATTTT.

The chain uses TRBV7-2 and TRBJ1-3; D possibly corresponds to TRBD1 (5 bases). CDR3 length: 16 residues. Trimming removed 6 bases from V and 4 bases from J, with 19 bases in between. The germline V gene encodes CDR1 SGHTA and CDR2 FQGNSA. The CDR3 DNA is TGTGCCAGCAGTCGAAACCCAGGGCCCTTGGGAAACACCATATATTTT. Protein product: CASSRNPGPLGNTIYF.

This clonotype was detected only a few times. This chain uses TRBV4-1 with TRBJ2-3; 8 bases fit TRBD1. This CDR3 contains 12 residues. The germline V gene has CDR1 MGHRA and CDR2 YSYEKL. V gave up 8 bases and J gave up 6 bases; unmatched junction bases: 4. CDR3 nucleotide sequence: TGCGCCAGCGGACAGGGTATCGATACGCAGTATTTT. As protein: CASGQGIDTQYF.

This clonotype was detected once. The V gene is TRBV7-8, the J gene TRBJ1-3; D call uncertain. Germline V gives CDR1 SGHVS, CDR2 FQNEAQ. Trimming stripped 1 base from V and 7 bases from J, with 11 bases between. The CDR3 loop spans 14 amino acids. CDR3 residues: CASSLVAGGNTIYF. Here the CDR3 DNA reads TGTGCCAGCAGCTTAGTGGCAGGAGGGAACACCATATATTTT.

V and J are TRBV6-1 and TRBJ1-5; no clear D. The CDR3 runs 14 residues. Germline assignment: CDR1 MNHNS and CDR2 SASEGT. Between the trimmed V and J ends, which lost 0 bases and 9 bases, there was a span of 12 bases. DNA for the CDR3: TGTGCCAGCAGTGAAGCTGGCGGGGTATGGCCCCAGCATTTT. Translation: CASSEAGGVWPQHF.

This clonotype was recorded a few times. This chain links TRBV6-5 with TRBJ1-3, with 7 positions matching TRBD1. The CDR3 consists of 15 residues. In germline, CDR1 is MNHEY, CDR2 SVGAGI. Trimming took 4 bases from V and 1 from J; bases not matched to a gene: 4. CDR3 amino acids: CASSFTGVSGNTIYF. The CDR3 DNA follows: TGTGCCAGCAGTTTCACAGGGGTTTCTGGAAACACCATATATTTT.

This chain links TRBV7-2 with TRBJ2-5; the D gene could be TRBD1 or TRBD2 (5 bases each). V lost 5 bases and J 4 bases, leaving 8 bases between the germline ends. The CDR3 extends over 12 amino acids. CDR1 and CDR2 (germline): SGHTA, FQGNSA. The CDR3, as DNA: TGTGCCAGCAGCATTGGGGGAGAGACCCAGTACTTC. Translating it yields CASSIGGETQYF.

The CDR3 nucleotides are TGCGCCAGCTCCCCGGGACAGGGGTCCTACGAGCAGTACGTC. Protein: CASSPGQGSYEQYV. The gene calls are TRBV5-1 and TRBJ2-7; 10 bases fit TRBD1. V lost 7 bases and J lost 1; bases outside the gene matches: 5. Germline V gene data show CDR1 as SGHRS and CDR2 as YFSETQ. The CDR3 totals 14 residues.

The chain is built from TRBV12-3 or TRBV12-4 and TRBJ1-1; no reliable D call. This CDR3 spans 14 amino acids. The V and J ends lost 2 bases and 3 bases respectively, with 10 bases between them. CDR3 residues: CASSLWALDTEAFF. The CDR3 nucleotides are TGTGCCAGCAGTTTATGGGCCCTCGACACTGAAGCTTTCTTT.

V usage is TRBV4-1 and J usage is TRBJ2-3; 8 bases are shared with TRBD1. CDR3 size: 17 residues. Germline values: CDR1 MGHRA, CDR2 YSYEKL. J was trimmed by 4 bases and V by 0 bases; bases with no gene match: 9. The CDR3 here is CASSQDRGTGAPDTQYF. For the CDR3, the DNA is TGCGCCAGCAGCCAAGATAGAGGGACAGGAGCTCCAGATACGCAGTATTTT.

The CDR3 sequence is CASSQVGLAGEYTDTQYF. The CDR3 coding sequence is TGCGCCAGCAGCCAAGTAGGACTAGCGGGGGAATACACAGATACGCAGTATTTT. The chain is built from TRBV4-3 and TRBJ2-3, with 13 bases fitting TRBD2. This CDR3 contains 18 residues. Germline loops: CDR1 LGHNA, CDR2 YSLEER. Trimming at V came to 1 base and at J to 2 bases, leaving 6 bases not matched to a gene.

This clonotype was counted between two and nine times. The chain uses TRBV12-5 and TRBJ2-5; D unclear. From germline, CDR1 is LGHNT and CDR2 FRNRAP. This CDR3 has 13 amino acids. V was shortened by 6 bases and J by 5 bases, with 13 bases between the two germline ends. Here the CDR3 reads CASGPGYGETQYF. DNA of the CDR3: TGTGCTAGTGGCCCAGGTTACGGGGAGACCCAGTACTTC.

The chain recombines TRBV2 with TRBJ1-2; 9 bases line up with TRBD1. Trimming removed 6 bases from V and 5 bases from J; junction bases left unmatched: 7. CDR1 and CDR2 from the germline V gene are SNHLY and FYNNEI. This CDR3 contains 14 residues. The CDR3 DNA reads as TGTGCCAGCAGCCTCGTGACAGGGGGTTATGGCTACACCTTC. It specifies CASSLVTGGYGYTF.